This paragraph reports one TCR beta chain. This sample is part of a study of PD-L1 blockade in urothelial cancer. Background on the study: Median blood clonality was roughly 0.078, with 80,000 to 100,000 unique TCRs.

Germline V gene sequence: CDR1 GTSNPN, CDR2 SVGIG (reference sequence). V trimming: 8 bases; J trimming: 4 bases; junction bases outside the gene matches: 8. There are 13 residues in the CDR3. TCRdb's copy holds only in-frame clones and misses some; the assay was immunoSEQ multiplex PCR. The table shows under 40,000 clones, with roughly 84% occurring only once. This chain uses TRBV30 with TRBJ1-3; 7 bases agree with TRBD1. The sequence came from a man aged 60 to 75 with urothelial cancer. The sequences come from PBMCs, collected around atezolizumab (anti-PD-L1) treatment. The CDR3 DNA reads as TGTGCCAGAAAGACAGGGTACGGAAACACCATATATTTT. Amino acid sequence: CARKTGYGNTIYF.